A selection of T cell receptor beta chains follows, all from one sample in a study of PD-1 blockade in mismatch repair-deficient tumors. The data were produced by immunoSEQ multiplex PCR, yet TCRdb's version contains in-frame clones alone and is incomplete. This sample has some 130,000 clones, with roughly 90% found just once. The starting material was peripheral blood, obtained almost 74 weeks after starting pembrolizumab. Every receptor here comes from an adult with mismatch repair-deficient cancer. The CDR3 runs from the conserved cysteine through the conserved F or W. Fields, in order: D gene, clone size, V gene, J gene, CDR3 DNA, CDR3 protein. The D gene is left open where the match is weak. Size tells how often a clone was seen (once, few, many) or the class of an expanded clone, and some rows leave it out.

>TRBD2|NA|TRBV9|TRBJ2-1
TGTGCCAGCAGCGTATCAGGTATTCAGACTAGCGTAGCCTACAATGAGCAGTTCTTC
CASSVSGIQTSVAYNEQFF
>NA|NA|TRBV5-5|TRBJ1-2
TGTGCCAGCAGCTCGGGACTTAACTATGGCTACACCTTC
CASSSGLNYGYTF
>TRBD1|NA|TRBV30|TRBJ1-1
TGTGCCTGGAATACCGAACCCACAGGGGCGAACACTGAAGCTTTCTTT
CAWNTEPTGANTEAFF
>NA|NA|TRBV4-1|TRBJ2-1
TGCGCCAGCAGCCAAGGGGTTCGAGGAGACAATGAGCAGTTCTTC
CASSQGVRGDNEQFF
>NA|once|TRBV13|TRBJ2-3
TGTGCCAGCAGCTCAAATGCCGGGACAAAGACTTCTAGCACAGATACGCAGTATTTT
CASSSNAGTKTSSTDTQYF
>NA|once|TRBV7-9|TRBJ2-2
TGTGCCAGCAGCTTGACCAGCGCCACCGGGGAGCTGTTTTTT
CASSLTSATGELFF
>NA|NA|TRBV27|TRBJ1-1
TGTGCCAGCAGTTTGGGCACCTGGGGTACTGAAGCTTTCTTT
CASSLGTWGTEAFF
>NA|NA|TRBV5-1|TRBJ2-7
TGCGCCAGCAGCTTGGATCGGGGGTCCTACGAGCAGTACTTC
CASSLDRGSYEQYF
>NA|NA|TRBV4-3|TRBJ2-7
TGCGCCAGCAGCCAATCAGCACAGGCCTACGAGCAGTACTTC
CASSQSAQAYEQYF
>TRBD1|NA|TRBV27|TRBJ1-4
TGTGCCAGCAAGGAATCACAGGGGGCTGGAAAACTGTTTTTT
CASKESQGAGKLFF
>NA|NA|TRBV27|TRBJ1-1
TGTGCCAGCAGTATTGGGACGGTCACTGAAGCTTTCTTT
CASSIGTVTEAFF
>NA|NA|TRBV30|TRBJ2-1
TGTGCCTGGAGTGTGAATGCAGGAACTGAGCAGTTCTTC
CAWSVNAGTEQFF
>TRBD1|NA|TRBV11-3|TRBJ1-1
TGTGCCAGCAGCTCAAGACAGGGAGTTACGCACACTGAAGCTTTCTTT
CASSSRQGVTHTEAFF
>NA|NA|TRBV9|TRBJ2-2
TGTGCCAGCAGCGTAGTCCAGGTATCCTCCACCGGGGAGCTGTTTTTT
CASSVVQVSSTGELFF
>NA|NA|TRBV18|TRBJ1-2
TGTGCCAGCTCACCCCCCGGGACATCAAGAGACGGCTACACCTTC
CASSPPGTSRDGYTF
>NA|NA|TRBV9|TRBJ2-1
TGTGCCAGCAGCACAGGGACTCCCTACAACAATGAGCAGTTCTTC
CASSTGTPYNNEQFF
>NA|few|TRBV7-2|TRBJ2-7
TGTGCCAGCAGCTTAGCGGACCGCTCCTACGAGCAGTACTTC
CASSLADRSYEQYF
>TRBD1|NA|TRBV7-2|TRBJ2-5
TGTGCCAGCAGCTTAGGGACAGGGTATCAAGAGACCCAGTACTTC
CASSLGTGYQETQYF
>NA|few|TRBV11-2|TRBJ2-7
TGTGCCAGCAGCTTCGGTTGGGGGGCCTACGAGCAGTACTTC
CASSFGWGAYEQYF
>NA|NA|TRBV10-3|TRBJ2-1
TGTGCCATCAGTGACCCTGGCTCCTACAATGAGCAGTTCTTC
CAISDPGSYNEQFF
>TRBD1|NA|TRBV6-4|TRBJ2-1
TGTGCCAGCAGTGACTCGGGACAGTTCTCCTACAATGAGCAGTTCTTC
CASSDSGQFSYNEQFF
>NA|NA|TRBV30|TRBJ2-2
TGTGCCTGGAGTGGCAGGGTACCCGGGGAGCTGTTTTTT
CAWSGRVPGELFF
>TRBD1|NA|TRBV18|TRBJ2-5
TGTGCCAGCTCCCTAATTCCCCCGACAGGGGGCTTCCAAGAGACCCAGTACTTC
CASSLIPPTGGFQETQYF
>TRBD1|NA|TRBV5-1|TRBJ1-2
TGCGCCAGCAGCTTTACGGGACAGAGAACGGGCTACACCTTC
CASSFTGQRTGYTF
>NA|NA|TRBV10-3|TRBJ2-3
TGTGCCATCACCGAGGCTGATACGCAGTATTTT
CAITEADTQYF
>NA|NA|TRBV18|TRBJ1-3
TGTGCCAGCTCACCACAGGGCTCTGGAAACACCATATATTTT
CASSPQGSGNTIYF
>TRBD2|NA|TRBV11-2|TRBJ2-7
TGTGCCAGCAGCTTTGGACTAGCGGGATCCTACGAGCAGTACTTC
CASSFGLAGSYEQYF